What follows describes a single TCR beta chain. What it binds is not known. Germline V CDR1 and CDR2: SGHTA, FQGNSA. Trimming stripped 4 bases from V and 2 bases from J, with 14 bases between. The CDR3 length is 15 residues. This entry comes from a study of response to subunit inactivated influenza vaccine. Whole-study findings and limits: A suggestion made by the authors is that each seasonal influenza vaccination recruits few new T cells.

TCRdb reprocessed the RT-PCR reads with MiXCR, giving one entry per CDR3 protein. The repertoire consists of hundreds of thousands of distinct CDR3 sequences, with around 25% occurring once and the leading ten covering 1.5% to 2%. Sequenced material: CD4+ T cells sorted from PBMCs, taken 5 to 6 days after vaccination. The sequence derives from a man aged 50 to 60 who received an inactivated influenza vaccine. The V gene is TRBV7-2, the J gene TRBJ1-1, with D possibly being TRBD1 (5 bases). This CDR3 is CASSSRTISNTEAFF. CDR3 nucleotides: TGTGCCAGCAGCTCTAGGACAATCTCTAACACTGAAGCTTTCTTT. The full variable domain, rest sourced from reference TRBV7-2 and TRBJ1-1, is GAGVSQSPSNKVTEKGKDVELRCDPISGHTALYWYRQSLGQGLEFLIYFQGNSAPDKSGLPSDRFSAERTGGSVSTLTIQRTQQEDSAVYLCASSSRTISNTEAFFGQGTRLTVV.